This T cell receptor beta chain was observed in a study of CXCR3-negative and CXCR3-positive naive CD8 T cells. In germline, CDR1 is LGHNA, CDR2 YSLEER. The CDR3 runs 18 residues. UMI-labeled 5' RACE yielded the TRB cDNA libraries. TCRdb reprocessed the 5' RACE reads and stores each CDR3 protein as one record, lacking DNA. This repertoire includes about 120,000 distinct CDR3 sequences. Broader study findings: CXCR3-expressing naive cells carried TRB CDR3s more hydrophobic than those of CXCR3-negative naive cells.

For this clonotype: What it binds is unknown.

The gene calls are TRBV4-3 and TRBJ2-3; TCRdb indicates TRBD2, and absent DNA this call remains unverified. Specimen: naive CXCR3+ CD8+ T cells from blood. The subset: CD45RO-CCR7+CD27+CD95- naive CD8+ T cells expressing CXCR3 (TNR3+). This TCR was recovered from a human donor in good health. Some clones in this sample may be carry-over from other donors' samples. The CDR3 here is CASSPGLAGGPFPDTQYF.